The 20 T cell receptor beta chains below all came from one sample that was sequenced in a study of T-cell memory formation after mild COVID-19. Via MiXCR, TCRdb re-called the 5' RACE reads, giving one row per CDR3 protein. The sample lists around 250,000 distinct CDR3 sequences; 15% to 20% were seen once. The sample taken for sequencing was PBMCs or a T cell subset sorted from them (not recorded which). The receptors were gathered from a man aged 18-30 years who had mild COVID-19 (a few samples of this study predate the infection). Cell type and time point are not known.

The chain recombines TRBV29-1 with TRBJ2-5, with 15 bases lining up with TRBD2. The CDR3 spans 14 residues. V lost 3 bases, J lost 5 bases, and 1 base stayed unmatched. The germline V gene encodes CDR1 SQVTM and CDR2 ANQGSEA. The CDR3 sequence is CSVEGTSGGETQYF. In nucleotides, the CDR3 is TGCAGCGTTGAGGGGACTAGCGGGGGGGAGACCCAGTACTTC.

V gene TRBV25-1 combines with J gene TRBJ2-2; D uncertain. V shed 3 bases and J shed 7 bases, with 9 bases lying between them. The germline CDR1 and CDR2 sequences are MGHDK and SYGVNS. There are 13 residues in the CDR3. For the CDR3, the DNA is TGTGCCAGCAGTGACTCAAACTTCGGGGAGCTGTTTTTT. This sequence encodes CASSDSNFGELFF.

The J gene is TRBJ1-2, the V gene TRBV12-3 or TRBV12-4; 7 bases are shared with TRBD1. The CDR3 consists of 16 residues. After removal of 3 bases from V and 2 bases from J, the junction contained 9 bases not matched to a gene. The CDR3 reads CASSFPIRDRNYGYTF. CDR3 bases: TGTGCCAGCAGTTTCCCAATACGGGACAGAAACTATGGCTACACCTTC.

This clonotype was seen a few times. The rearrangement uses TRBV4-3 and TRBJ2-2; possibly TRBD1 for D (5 bases). CDR1 is LGHNA and CDR2 is YSLEER in the germline V gene. The CDR3 length is 16 residues. Between the trimmed V and J ends, which lost 3 bases and 3 bases, there was a span of 14 bases. In nucleotides, the CDR3 is TGCGCCAGCAGCCAGAACAGTAGGGGTTACACCGGGGAGCTGTTTTTT. Its protein product is CASSQNSRGYTGELFF.

The J gene is TRBJ1-4, the V gene TRBV18; D gene ambiguous. The germline gives CDR1 KGHSH, CDR2 LQKENI. Trimming took off 5 bases at V and 5 bases at J, with 3 bases between the two ends. This CDR3 is built from 11 residues. The DNA of the CDR3 is TGTGCCAGCTCAGGAAATGAAAAACTGTTTTTT. Encoded protein: CASSGNEKLFF.

Only a few counts were recorded for this clonotype. The chain joins TRBV7-9 to TRBJ1-4; D is uncertain. Trimming shortened V by 5 bases and J by 8 bases, and 18 bases separated the two germline ends. Germline CDR1 reads SEHNR; CDR2 reads FQNEAQ (reference sequence). The length of the CDR3 is 15 residues. The CDR3 sequence: CASSTFGYGEEKLFF. The CDR3 coding sequence is TGTGCCAGCAGCACCTTTGGATATGGGGAAGAAAAACTGTTTTTT.

The chain is built from TRBV3-1 and TRBJ2-3; TRBD2 might be the D (6 bases). The ends were cut back, 4 bases at V and 6 bases at J, with 26 bases in the middle. This CDR3 has 18 amino acids. Germline-derived CDR1 and CDR2 are LGHDT and YNNKEL (reference sequence). The CDR3, as DNA: TGTGCCAGCAGCCGGGTTCCCTTTATCGGGGGAGATCCCGATACGCAGTATTTT. Translating gives CASSRVPFIGGDPDTQYF.

The rearrangement links TRBV2 to TRBJ2-7; D gene ambiguous. CDR1 is SNHLY and CDR2 is FYNNEI in the germline V gene. This CDR3 comprises 12 residues. Trimming shortened V by 1 base and J by 4 bases, and 5 bases separated the two germline ends. Here the CDR3 reads CASSEEGYEQYF. As DNA, the CDR3 is TGTGCCAGCAGTGAAGAGGGATACGAGCAGTACTTC.

The chain uses TRBV6-2 or TRBV6-3 and TRBJ2-3; TRBD1 agrees at 8 bases. Per germline, CDR1 MNHEY and CDR2 SVGEGT. Trimming took 4 bases from V and 1 from J; bases not matched to a gene: 7. The CDR3 sequence is 16 residues long. The CDR3 coding sequence is TGTGCCAGCAGTTTCGCCAGGGGGCTGCGCACAGATACGCAGTATTTT. Residues: CASSFARGLRTDTQYF.

This clonotype appeared many times. This sequence joins TRBV2 and TRBJ2-6, with a possible D match to TRBD1 (6 bases). This CDR3 is built from 15 residues. Trimming removed 6 bases at V and 0 bases at J, with 9 bases between. Germline values: CDR1 SNHLY, CDR2 FYNNEI. CDR3 in amino acids: CASSRDNSGANVLTF. The CDR3 nucleotides are TGTGCCAGCAGCCGGGACAACTCTGGGGCCAACGTCCTGACTTTC.

The V and J genes are TRBV20-1 and TRBJ2-3; TRBD2 matches at 8 bases. The CDR3 contains 15 residues. The germline V gene encodes CDR1 DFQATT and CDR2 SNEGSKA (reference sequence). The V segment lost 1 base and the J segment 2 bases; nucleotides outside the gene matches: 5. This CDR3 is CSARGQAGDTDTQYF. In nucleotides, the CDR3 is TGCAGTGCTAGAGGCCAAGCGGGGGACACAGATACGCAGTATTTT.

The chain employs TRBV6-1 and TRBJ1-5, with D unresolved. The CDR3 length is 10 residues. With 6 bases removed from V and 9 bases from J, the gap between germline ends came to 6 bases. Germline CDR1 MNHNS, CDR2 SASEGT. The CDR3: CASSYLPQHF. The CDR3 nucleotides are TGTGCCAGCAGCTATCTGCCCCAGCATTTT.

V usage is TRBV4-2 and J usage is TRBJ1-5; no clear D. Germline V lookup: CDR1 LGHNA, CDR2 YNFKEQ. Trimming shortened V by 0 bases and J by 7 bases, and 7 bases separated the two germline ends. The CDR3 has 13 amino acids. The DNA of the CDR3 is TGTGCCAGCAGCCAAGAAGACTGGCAGCCCCAGCATTTT. Its translation: CASSQEDWQPQHF.

This clonotype was seen a few times. The chain is built from TRBV7-2 and TRBJ1-2; D is ambiguous. Germline V gene sequence: CDR1 SGHTA, CDR2 FQGNSA. V lost 5 bases and J 1 base, leaving 11 bases between the germline ends. There are 14 residues in the CDR3. CDR3 protein: CASSRPRGNYGYTF. The CDR3, as DNA: TGTGCCAGCAGCCGCCCTCGCGGTAACTATGGCTACACCTTC.

This clonotype showed up just a few times. The chain has TRBV12-3 or TRBV12-4 and TRBJ2-3, with 11 nucleotides matching TRBD2. The CDR3 is made up of 16 amino acids. J was trimmed by 3 bases and V by 2 bases; bases with no gene match: 4. DNA of the CDR3: TGTGCCAGCAGTTTAACCCTAGCGGGGGGAACAGATACGCAGTATTTT. Translated, it gives CASSLTLAGGTDTQYF.

This clonotype has only a few counts. The chain employs TRBV7-9 and TRBJ2-2; D unresolved. The CDR3 loop spans 14 amino acids. Germline CDR1 SEHNR, CDR2 FQNEAQ (reference sequence). Trimming removed 2 bases from V and 9 bases from J, with 13 bases in between. Here the CDR3 DNA reads TGTGCCAGCAGCTTAAAAGGGTCGACCCGGGAGCTGTTTTTT. Translating it yields CASSLKGSTRELFF.

The CDR3 loop reads CASTNFRTGGDGYTF. As DNA, the CDR3 is TGTGCCAGCACGAACTTCCGGACAGGGGGTGATGGCTACACCTTC. The chain joins TRBV6-6 to TRBJ1-2, with 10 bases matching TRBD1. CDR3 size: 15 residues. Trimming took 7 bases from V and 6 from J; bases not matched to a gene: 11. Germline V gives CDR1 MNHNY, CDR2 SVGAGI (reference sequence).

This clonotype showed up just a few times. A junction boundary mismatches the germline segment, possibly from a read error. The V call is TRBV4-3, the J call TRBJ1-2; 10 nucleotides match TRBD1. Germline-derived CDR1 and CDR2 are LGHNA and YSLEER. This CDR3 comprises 16 residues. The CDR3 DNA is TGCGCCAGCAGCCAGATGGAGTCTAGGGACAGGGGCCATGAGGCCTTC. Translation: CASSQMESRDRGHEAF.

In this sample, this clonotype turned up a few times. The CDR3 is CASSQDSVSSLSGANVLTF. CDR3 DNA: TGTGCCAGCAGCCAAGATTCGGTCAGTTCACTCTCTGGGGCCAACGTCCTGACTTTC. This chain links TRBV3-2 with TRBJ2-6. TRBV3-2 is a pseudogene segment. This CDR3 contains 19 residues.

This clonotype appeared a few times. CDR3 amino acids: CASSPYGGARETQYF. CDR3 DNA: TGTGCCAGCAGCCCCTACGGGGGGGCCCGCGAGACCCAGTACTTC. The genes are TRBV12-3 or TRBV12-4 and TRBJ2-5; TRBD2 matches 8 bases. J lost 5 bases, V lost 6 bases, and 11 bases had no gene match. This CDR3 has 15 residues.